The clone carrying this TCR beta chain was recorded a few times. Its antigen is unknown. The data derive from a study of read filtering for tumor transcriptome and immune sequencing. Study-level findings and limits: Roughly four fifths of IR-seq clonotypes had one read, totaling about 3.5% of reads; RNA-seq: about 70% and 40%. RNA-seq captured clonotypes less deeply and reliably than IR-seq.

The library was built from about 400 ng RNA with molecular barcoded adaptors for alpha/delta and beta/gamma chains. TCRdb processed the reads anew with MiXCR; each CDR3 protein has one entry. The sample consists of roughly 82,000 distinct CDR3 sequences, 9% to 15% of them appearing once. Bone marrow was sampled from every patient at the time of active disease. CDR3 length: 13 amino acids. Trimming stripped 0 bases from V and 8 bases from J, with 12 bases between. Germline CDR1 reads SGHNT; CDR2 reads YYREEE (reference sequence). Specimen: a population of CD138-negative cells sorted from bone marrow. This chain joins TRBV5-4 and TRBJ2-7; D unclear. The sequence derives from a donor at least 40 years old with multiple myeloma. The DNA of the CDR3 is TGTGCCAGCAGCTTGGATCAGGAAGGGCAGCAGTACTTC. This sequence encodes CASSLDQEGQQYF.